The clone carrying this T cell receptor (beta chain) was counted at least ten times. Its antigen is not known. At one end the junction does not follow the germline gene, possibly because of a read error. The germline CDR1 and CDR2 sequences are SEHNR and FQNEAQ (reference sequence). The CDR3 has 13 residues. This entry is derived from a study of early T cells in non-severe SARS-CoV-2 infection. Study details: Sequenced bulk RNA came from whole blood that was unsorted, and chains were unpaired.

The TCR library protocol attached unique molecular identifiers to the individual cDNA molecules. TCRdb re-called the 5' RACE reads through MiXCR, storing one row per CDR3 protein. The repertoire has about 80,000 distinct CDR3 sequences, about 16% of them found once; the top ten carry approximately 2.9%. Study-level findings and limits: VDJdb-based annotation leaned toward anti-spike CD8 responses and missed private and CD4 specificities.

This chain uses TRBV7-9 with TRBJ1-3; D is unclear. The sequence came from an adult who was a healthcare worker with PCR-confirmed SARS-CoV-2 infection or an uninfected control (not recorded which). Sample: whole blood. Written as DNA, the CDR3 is TGTGCCAGCAGCCTACGTCGCGAGGCAGCCCCAGATTTT. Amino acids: CASSLRREAAPDF.